This T cell receptor beta chain came from a study of T cell repertoires in cytomegalovirus infection. Study-level background: Public signatures in TCR beta pointed to CMV infection and matching HLA type. General study findings and limits: HLA-C-restricted TCR beta clonotypes specific for CMV led the ex vivo response. Summed frequency of public TCR beta families distinguished CMV carriers with the relevant HLA.

The V and J ends lost 2 bases and 2 bases respectively, with 11 bases between them. CDR1 SEHNR and CDR2 FQNEAQ come from the germline V gene (reference sequence). This CDR3 has 15 residues. TCRdb analysed the reads with MiXCR anew, one entry per CDR3 protein. Counted here are about 470,000 distinct CDR3 sequences, more than 40% occurring once; the ten biggest clones make up 43%. This clonotype showed up just a few times. Its antigen is as yet unknown. The chain uses TRBV7-9 and TRBJ2-3, with D uncertain. The clonotype originates from a human donor in good health (CMV status not recorded). Some clones in this sample may be carry-over from other donors' samples. The sample in question was cultured PBMCs, obtained from culture after CMV antigen stimulation. CDR3 sequence: CASSLYRQFTDTQYF. Written as DNA, the CDR3 is TGTGCCAGCAGCTTATATAGGCAGTTCACAGATACGCAGTATTTT.